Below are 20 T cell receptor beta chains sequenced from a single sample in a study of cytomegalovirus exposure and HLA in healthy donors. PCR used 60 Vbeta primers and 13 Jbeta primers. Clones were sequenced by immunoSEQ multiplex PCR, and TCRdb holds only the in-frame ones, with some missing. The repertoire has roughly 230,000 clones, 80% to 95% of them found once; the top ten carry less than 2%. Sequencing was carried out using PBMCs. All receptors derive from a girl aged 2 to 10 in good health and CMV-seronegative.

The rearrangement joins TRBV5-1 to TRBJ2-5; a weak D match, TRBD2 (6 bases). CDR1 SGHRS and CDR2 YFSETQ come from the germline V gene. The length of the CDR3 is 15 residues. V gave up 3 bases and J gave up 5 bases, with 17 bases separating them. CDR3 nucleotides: TGCGCCAGCAGCTCGGACTATTCACCGAGGGAGACCCAGTACTTC. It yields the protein CASSSDYSPRETQYF. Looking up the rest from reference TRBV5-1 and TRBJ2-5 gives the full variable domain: KAGVTQTPRYLIKTRGQQVTLSCSPISGHRSVSWYQQTPGQGLQFLFEYFSETQRNKGNFPGRFSGRQFSNSRSEMNVSTLELGDSALYLCASSSDYSPRETQYFGPGTRLLVL.

CDR3 amino acids: CASRAEGTVDNSPLHF. In DNA form, the CDR3 reads TGTGCCAGCAGGGCGGAGGGGACAGTAGATAATTCACCCCTCCACTTT. The genes are TRBV7-6 and TRBJ1-6; 7 bases fit TRBD1. The CDR3 sequence is 16 residues long. Losses at the gene ends were 6 bases for V and 5 bases for J; bases not matched to a gene: 10. Germline CDR1 SGHVS, CDR2 FNYEAQ.

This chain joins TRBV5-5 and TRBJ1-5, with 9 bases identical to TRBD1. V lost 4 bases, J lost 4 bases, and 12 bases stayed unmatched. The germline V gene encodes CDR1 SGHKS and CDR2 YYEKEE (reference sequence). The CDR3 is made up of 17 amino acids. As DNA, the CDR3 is TGTGCCAGCAGCCTGGAGTCCCGGGACAGGGTAAATCAGCCCCAGCATTTT. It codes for CASSLESRDRVNQPQHF. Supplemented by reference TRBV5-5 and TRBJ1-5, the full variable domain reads DAGVTQSPTHLIKTRGQQVTLRCSPISGHKSVSWYQQVLGQGPQFIFQYYEKEERGRGNFPDRFSARQFPNYSSELNVNALLLGDSALYLCASSLESRDRVNQPQHFGDGTRLSIL.

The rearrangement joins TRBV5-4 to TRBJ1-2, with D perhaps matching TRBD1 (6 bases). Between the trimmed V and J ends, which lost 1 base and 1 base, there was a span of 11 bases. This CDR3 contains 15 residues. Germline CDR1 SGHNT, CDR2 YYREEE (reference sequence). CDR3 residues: CASSLNRDNNYGYTF. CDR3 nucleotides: TGTGCCAGCAGCTTGAATCGGGACAATAACTATGGCTACACCTTC.

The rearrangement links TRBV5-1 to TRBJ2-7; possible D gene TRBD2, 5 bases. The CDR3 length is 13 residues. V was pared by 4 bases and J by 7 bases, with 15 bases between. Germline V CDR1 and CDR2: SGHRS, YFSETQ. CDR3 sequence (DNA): TGCGCCAGCAGCCCCGAGGGAAAATTAGAGCAGTACTTC. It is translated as CASSPEGKLEQYF. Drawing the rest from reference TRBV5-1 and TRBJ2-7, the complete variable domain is KAGVTQTPRYLIKTRGQQVTLSCSPISGHRSVSWYQQTPGQGLQFLFEYFSETQRNKGNFPGRFSGRQFSNSRSEMNVSTLELGDSALYLCASSPEGKLEQYFGPGTRLTVT.

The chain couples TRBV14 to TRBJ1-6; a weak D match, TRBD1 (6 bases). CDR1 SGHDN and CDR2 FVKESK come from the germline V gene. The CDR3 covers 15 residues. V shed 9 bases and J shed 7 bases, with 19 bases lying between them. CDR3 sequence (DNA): TGTGCCAGTAGGGAACGACAGGCAGCGAATTCACCCCTCCACTTT. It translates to CASRERQAANSPLHF.

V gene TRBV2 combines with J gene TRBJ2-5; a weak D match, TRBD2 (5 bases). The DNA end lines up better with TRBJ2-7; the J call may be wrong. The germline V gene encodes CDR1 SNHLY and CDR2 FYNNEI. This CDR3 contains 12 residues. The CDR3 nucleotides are TGTGCCAGCAGTACGGGAACCTACGAGCAGTACTTC. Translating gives CASSTGTYEQYF.

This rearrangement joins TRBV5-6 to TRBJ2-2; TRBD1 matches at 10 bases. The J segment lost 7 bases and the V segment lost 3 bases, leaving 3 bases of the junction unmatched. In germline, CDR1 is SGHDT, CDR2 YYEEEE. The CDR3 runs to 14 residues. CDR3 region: CASSWGTGDGELFF. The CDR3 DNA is TGTGCCAGCAGCTGGGGGACAGGGGACGGGGAGCTGTTTTTT.

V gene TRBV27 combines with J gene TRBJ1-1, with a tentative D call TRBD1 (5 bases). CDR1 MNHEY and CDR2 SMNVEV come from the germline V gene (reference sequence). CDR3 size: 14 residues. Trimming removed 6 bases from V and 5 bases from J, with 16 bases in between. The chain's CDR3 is CASSWDFDGTEAFF. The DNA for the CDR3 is TGTGCCAGCAGCTGGGACTTCGACGGGACTGAAGCTTTCTTT.

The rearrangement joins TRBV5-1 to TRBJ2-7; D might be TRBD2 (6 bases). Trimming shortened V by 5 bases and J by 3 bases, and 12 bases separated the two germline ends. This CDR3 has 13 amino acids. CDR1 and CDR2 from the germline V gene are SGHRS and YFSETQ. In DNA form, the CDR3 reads TGCGCCAGCAGAATTGCGCGGGACTACGAGCAGTACTTC. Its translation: CASRIARDYEQYF. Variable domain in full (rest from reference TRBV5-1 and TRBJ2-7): KAGVTQTPRYLIKTRGQQVTLSCSPISGHRSVSWYQQTPGQGLQFLFEYFSETQRNKGNFPGRFSGRQFSNSRSEMNVSTLELGDSALYLCASRIARDYEQYFGPGTRLTVT.

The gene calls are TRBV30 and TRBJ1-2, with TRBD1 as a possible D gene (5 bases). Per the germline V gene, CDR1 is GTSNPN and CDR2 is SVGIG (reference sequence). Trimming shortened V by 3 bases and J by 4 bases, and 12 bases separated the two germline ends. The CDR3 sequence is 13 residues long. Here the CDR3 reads CAWSDRGFYGYTF. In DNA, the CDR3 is TGTGCCTGGAGCGACAGAGGATTCTATGGCTACACCTTC.

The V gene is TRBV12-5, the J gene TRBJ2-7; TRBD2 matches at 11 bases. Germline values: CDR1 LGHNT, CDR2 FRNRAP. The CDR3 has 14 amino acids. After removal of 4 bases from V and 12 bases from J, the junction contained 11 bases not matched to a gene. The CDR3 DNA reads TGTGCTAGTGGTTCAGGGGACTATGGGACTAGCGGGTACTTC. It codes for CASGSGDYGTSGYF.

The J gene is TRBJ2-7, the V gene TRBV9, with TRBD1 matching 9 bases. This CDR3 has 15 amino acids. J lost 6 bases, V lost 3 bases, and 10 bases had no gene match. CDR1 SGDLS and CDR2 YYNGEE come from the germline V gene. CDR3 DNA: TGTGCCAGCAGCGCCGAATCCGGGACAGGGATCGAGCAGTACTTC. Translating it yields CASSAESGTGIEQYF.

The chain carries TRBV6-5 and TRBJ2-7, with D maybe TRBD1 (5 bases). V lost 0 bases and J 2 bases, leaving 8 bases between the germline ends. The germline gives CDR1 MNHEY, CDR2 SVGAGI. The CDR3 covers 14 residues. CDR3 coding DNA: TGTGCCAGCAGTTACTCAGGACAACCCTACGAGCAGTACTTC. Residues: CASSYSGQPYEQYF.

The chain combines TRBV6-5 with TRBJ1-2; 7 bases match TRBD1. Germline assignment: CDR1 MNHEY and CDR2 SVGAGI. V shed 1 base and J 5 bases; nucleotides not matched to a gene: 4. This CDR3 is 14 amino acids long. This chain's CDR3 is CASSYWGTDYGYTF. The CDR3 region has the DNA TGTGCCAGCAGTTACTGGGGGACAGATTATGGCTACACCTTC.

CDR3 in DNA: TGTGCCAGCAGTTTTAGCGGGATAAACACCGGGGAGCTGTTTTTT. Protein sequence: CASSFSGINTGELFF. The V call is TRBV6-1, the J call TRBJ2-2, with 8 bases matching TRBD2. CDR1 is MNHNS and CDR2 is SASEGT in the germline V gene. The CDR3 contains 15 residues. The V segment lost 5 bases and the J segment 2 bases; nucleotides outside the gene matches: 4.

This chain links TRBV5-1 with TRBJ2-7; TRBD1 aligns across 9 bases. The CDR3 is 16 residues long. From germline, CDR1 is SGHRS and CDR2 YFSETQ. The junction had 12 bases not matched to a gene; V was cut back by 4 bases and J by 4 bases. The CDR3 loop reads CASSPTLGTGIYEQYF. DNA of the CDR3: TGCGCCAGCAGCCCGACTCTCGGGACAGGGATTTACGAGCAGTACTTC.

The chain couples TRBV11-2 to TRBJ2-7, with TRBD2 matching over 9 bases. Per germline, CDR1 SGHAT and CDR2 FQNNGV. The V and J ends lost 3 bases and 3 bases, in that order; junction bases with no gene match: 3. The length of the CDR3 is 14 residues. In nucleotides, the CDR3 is TGTGCCAGCAGCTTGTGGCGGGGGGGCTACGAGCAGTACTTC. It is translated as CASSLWRGGYEQYF.

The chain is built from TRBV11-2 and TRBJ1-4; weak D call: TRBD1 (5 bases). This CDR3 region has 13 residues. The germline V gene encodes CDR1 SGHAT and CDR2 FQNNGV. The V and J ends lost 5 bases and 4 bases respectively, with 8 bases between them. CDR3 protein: CASSLQGNEKLFF. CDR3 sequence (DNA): TGTGCCAGCAGCCTCCAGGGTAATGAAAAACTGTTTTTT.

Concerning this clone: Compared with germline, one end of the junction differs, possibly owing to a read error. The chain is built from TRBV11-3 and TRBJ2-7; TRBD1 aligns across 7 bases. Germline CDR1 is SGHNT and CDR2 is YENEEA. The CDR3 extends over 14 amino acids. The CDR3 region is CASSLEGTDYEQYF. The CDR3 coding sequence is TGTGCCAGCAGCCTAGAGGGGACAGACTACGAGCAGTACTTC. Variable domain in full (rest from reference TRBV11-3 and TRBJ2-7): EAGVVQSPRYKIIEKKQPVAFWCNPISGHNTLYWYLQNLGQGPELLIRYENEEAVDDSQLPKDRFSAERLKGVDSTLKIQPAELGDSAVYLCASSLEGTDYEQYFGPGTRLTVT.